The 8 T cell receptor beta chains below come from one sample, sequenced in a study of T cell repertoires in aging, cancer and after chemotherapy. Amplification of TCR beta used genomic DNA extracted from peripheral blood. Rearranged V-D-J TRB sequences were amplified with a mixed TRB-A/B primer pool. One entry per CDR3 protein, called by TCRdb with MiXCR from the multiplex PCR reads. The sample carries over 3,500 distinct CDR3 sequences, 25% to 30% recorded once. The sequenced sample consisted of blood. The receptor source for this set is a human donor with a solid tumor.

V gene TRBV5-3 combines with J gene TRBJ1-5; D is perhaps TRBD1 (5 bases). TRBV5-3 is recorded as an ORF, its role being uncertain. There are 15 residues in the CDR3. Trimming took 4 bases from V and 3 from J, leaving 14 bases between them. The DNA for the CDR3 is TGTGCCAGAAGCCGGCGGGGACCCTCCAATCAGCCCCAGCATTTT. It yields the protein CARSRRGPSNQPQHF.

Sample share makes this clonotype medium-sized. The chain joins TRBV19 to TRBJ2-1; 8 bases align to TRBD2. The CDR3 is 17 residues long. Looked up from germline, CDR1 is LNHDA and CDR2 is SQIVND (reference sequence). After removal of 6 bases from V and 5 bases from J, the junction contained 15 bases not matched to a gene. The CDR3 bases are TGTGCCAGTAGACGGGACGGGGGGGGTACTCCGAACAATGAGCAGTTCTTC. As protein: CASRRDGGGTPNNEQFF.

This chain joins TRBV7-2 and TRBJ2-3, with unresolved D. The CDR3 covers 13 residues. The germline V and J ends were trimmed by 5 bases and 1 base, with 7 bases remaining between them. CDR1 and CDR2 (germline): SGHTA, FQGNSA. The CDR3 DNA follows: TGTGCCAGCAGCCTCAGTGGCACAGATACGCAGTATTTT. Translation gives CASSLSGTDTQYF.

This clonotype was seen more than once but under ten times. The gene calls are TRBV6-1 and TRBJ1-1; TRBD1 matches 7 bases. The germline V gene encodes CDR1 MNHNS and CDR2 SASEGT. The V and J ends lost 6 bases and 4 bases, in that order; junction bases with no gene match: 5. The CDR3 spans 13 residues. The CDR3 protein is CASRRQGGTEAFF. Here the CDR3 DNA reads TGTGCCAGCAGACGACAGGGAGGCACTGAAGCTTTCTTT.

This clonotype was detected a few times. The chain carries TRBV7-9 and TRBJ2-7; TRBD1 agrees at 8 bases. The germline V gene has CDR1 SEHNR and CDR2 FQNEAQ (reference sequence). This CDR3 has 14 residues. V lost 4 bases to trimming and J lost 3 bases; unmatched junction nucleotides: 5. For the CDR3, the DNA is TGTGCCAGCAGCTCCCGGGACAGGTTCTACGAGCAGTACTTC. It specifies CASSSRDRFYEQYF.

This clonotype turned up a few times. CDR3 sequence reads: CASSFGLDYEQYF. In DNA form, the CDR3 reads TGTGCCAGCAGTTTTGGGCTAGACTACGAGCAGTACTTC. V and J are TRBV27 and TRBJ2-7; D gene uncertain. Germline V gene data show CDR1 as MNHEY and CDR2 as SMNVEV (reference sequence). Trimming shortened V by 3 bases and J by 3 bases, and 9 bases separated the two germline ends. CDR3 size: 13 residues.

Details on this clonotype: One end of the junction is discordant with germline, which a read error may explain. V and J are TRBV20-1 and TRBJ2-3; 9 nucleotides line up with TRBD1. The CDR3 covers 11 residues. The germline V gene has CDR1 DFQATT and CDR2 SNEGSKA (reference sequence). This CDR3 reads CSAPRDRVSSF. In DNA, the CDR3 is TGCAGTGCCCCCCGGGACAGGGTGTCTTCTTTT.

This clonotype is medium-sized by share. The chain uses TRBV6-5 and TRBJ2-2, with D perhaps matching TRBD1 or TRBD2 (5 bases each). The CDR3 sequence is 13 residues long. Germline CDR1 is MNHEY and CDR2 is SVGAGI. Deletions cut 9 bases from V and 3 bases from J, with 11 bases between. The DNA of the CDR3 is TGTGCCAGAGTGGGGGATTACACCGGGGAGCTGTTTTTT. Protein product: CARVGDYTGELFF.